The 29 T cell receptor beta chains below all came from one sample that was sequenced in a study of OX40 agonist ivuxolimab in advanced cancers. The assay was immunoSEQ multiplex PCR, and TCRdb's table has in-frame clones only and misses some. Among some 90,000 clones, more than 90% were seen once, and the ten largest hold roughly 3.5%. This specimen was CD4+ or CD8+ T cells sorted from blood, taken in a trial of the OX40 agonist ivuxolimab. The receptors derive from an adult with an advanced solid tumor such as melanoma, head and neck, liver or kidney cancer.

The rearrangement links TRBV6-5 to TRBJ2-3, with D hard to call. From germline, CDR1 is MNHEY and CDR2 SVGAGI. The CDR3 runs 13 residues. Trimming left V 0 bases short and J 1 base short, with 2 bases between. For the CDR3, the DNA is TGTGCCAGCAGTTACTCCGGCACAGATACGCAGTATTTT. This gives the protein CASSYSGTDTQYF.

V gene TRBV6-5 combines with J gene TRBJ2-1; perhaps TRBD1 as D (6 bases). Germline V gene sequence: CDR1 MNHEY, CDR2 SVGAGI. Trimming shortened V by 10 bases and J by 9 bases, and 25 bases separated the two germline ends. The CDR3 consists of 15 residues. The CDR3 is CATSGPGTKSGEQFF. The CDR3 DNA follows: TGTGCCACCTCGGGACCCGGGACAAAGTCGGGTGAGCAGTTCTTC.

This CDR3 reads CASSVGLAGGPLDEQFF. The DNA of the CDR3 is TGCGCCAGCAGCGTGGGCTTAGCGGGAGGGCCTTTGGATGAGCAGTTCTTC. The rearrangement uses TRBV5-1 and TRBJ2-1; TRBD2 agrees at 11 bases. Per germline, CDR1 SGHRS and CDR2 YFSETQ. The CDR3 totals 17 residues. Trimming cost V 4 bases and J 8 bases; bases outside gene matches: 14.

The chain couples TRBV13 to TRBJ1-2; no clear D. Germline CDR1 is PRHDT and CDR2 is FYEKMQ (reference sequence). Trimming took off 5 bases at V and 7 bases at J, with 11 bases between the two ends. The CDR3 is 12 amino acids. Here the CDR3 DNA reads TGTGCCAGCAGCGCCCGCGGGGTTGGCTACACCTTC. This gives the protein CASSARGVGYTF. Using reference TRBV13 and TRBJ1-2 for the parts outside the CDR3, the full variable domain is AAGVIQSPRHLIKEKRETATLKCYPIPRHDTVYWYQQGPGQDPQFLISFYEKMQSDKGSIPDRFSAQQFSDYHSELNMSSLELGDSALYFCASSARGVGYTFGSGTRLTVV.

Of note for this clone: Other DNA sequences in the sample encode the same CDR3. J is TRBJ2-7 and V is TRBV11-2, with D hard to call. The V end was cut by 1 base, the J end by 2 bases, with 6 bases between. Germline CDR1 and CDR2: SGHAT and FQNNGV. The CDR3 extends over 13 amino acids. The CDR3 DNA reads TGTGCCAGCAGCTTAGGGGGAACCTACGAGCAGTACTTC. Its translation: CASSLGGTYEQYF.

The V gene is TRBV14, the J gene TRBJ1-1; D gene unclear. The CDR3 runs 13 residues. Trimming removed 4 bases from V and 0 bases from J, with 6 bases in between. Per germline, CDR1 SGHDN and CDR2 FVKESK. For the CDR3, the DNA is TGTGCCAGCAGCCCTGGGATGAACACTGAAGCTTTCTTT. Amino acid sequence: CASSPGMNTEAFF.

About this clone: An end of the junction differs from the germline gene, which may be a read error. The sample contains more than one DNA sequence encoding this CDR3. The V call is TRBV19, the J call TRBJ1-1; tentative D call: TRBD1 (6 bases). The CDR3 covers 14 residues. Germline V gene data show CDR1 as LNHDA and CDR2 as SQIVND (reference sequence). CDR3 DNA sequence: TGTGCCAGTAGTATAGATCGGGGGGCAACTGAAGCTTTCTTC. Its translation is CASSIDRGATEAFF.

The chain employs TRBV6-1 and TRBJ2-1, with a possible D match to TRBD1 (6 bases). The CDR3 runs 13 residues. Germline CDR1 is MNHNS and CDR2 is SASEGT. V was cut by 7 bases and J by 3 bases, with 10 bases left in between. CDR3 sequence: CASKGGYYNEQFF. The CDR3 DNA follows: TGTGCCAGCAAAGGGGGATACTACAATGAGCAGTTCTTC.

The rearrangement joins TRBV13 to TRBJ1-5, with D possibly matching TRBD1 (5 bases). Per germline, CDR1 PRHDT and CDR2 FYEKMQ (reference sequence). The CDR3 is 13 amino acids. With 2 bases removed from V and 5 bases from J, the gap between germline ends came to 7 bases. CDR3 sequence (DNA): TGTGCCAGCAGCTTAAGGGGTCATCAGCCCCAGCATTTT. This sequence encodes CASSLRGHQPQHF.

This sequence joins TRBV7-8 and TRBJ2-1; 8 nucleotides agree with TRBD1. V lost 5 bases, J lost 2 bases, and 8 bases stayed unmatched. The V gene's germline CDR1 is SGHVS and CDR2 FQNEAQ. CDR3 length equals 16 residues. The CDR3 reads CASSVTGTGPYNEQFF. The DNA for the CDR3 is TGTGCCAGCAGCGTTACCGGGACAGGTCCCTACAATGAGCAGTTCTTC.

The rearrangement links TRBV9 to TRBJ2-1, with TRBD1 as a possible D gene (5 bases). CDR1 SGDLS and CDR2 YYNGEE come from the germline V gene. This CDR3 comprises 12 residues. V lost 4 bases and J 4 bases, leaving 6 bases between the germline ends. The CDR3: CASSNRYNEQFF. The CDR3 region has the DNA TGTGCCAGCAGCAACAGGTACAATGAGCAGTTCTTC. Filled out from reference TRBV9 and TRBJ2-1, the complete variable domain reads DSGVTQTPKHLITATGQRVTLRCSPRSGDLSVYWYQQSLDQGLQFLIQYYNGEERAKGNILERFSAQQFPDLHSELNLSSLELGDSALYFCASSNRYNEQFFGPGTRLTVL.

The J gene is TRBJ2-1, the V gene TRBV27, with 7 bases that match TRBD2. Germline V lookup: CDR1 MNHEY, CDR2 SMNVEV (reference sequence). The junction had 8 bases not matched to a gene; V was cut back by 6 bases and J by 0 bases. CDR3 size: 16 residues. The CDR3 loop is CASSFSGFSSYNEQFF. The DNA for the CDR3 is TGTGCCAGCAGCTTTAGCGGGTTTAGCTCCTACAATGAGCAGTTCTTC.

CDR3 DNA sequence: TGTGCCAGTAGTATCGGGACAGGGGGGTTCGCGGAGCAGTTCTTC. Its translation: CASSIGTGGFAEQFF. The rearrangement links TRBV19 to TRBJ2-1; TRBD1 matches 11 bases. Trimming cost V 3 bases and J 10 bases; bases outside gene matches: 8. Germline V gene sequence: CDR1 LNHDA, CDR2 SQIVND (reference sequence). The CDR3 sequence is 15 residues long. The full variable domain, its missing parts supplied by reference TRBV19 and TRBJ2-1, is DGGITQSPKYLFRKEGQNVTLSCEQNLNHDAMYWYRQDPGQGLRLIYYSQIVNDFQKGDIAEGYSVSREKKESFPLTVTSAQKNPTAFYLCASSIGTGGFAEQFFGPGTRLTVL.

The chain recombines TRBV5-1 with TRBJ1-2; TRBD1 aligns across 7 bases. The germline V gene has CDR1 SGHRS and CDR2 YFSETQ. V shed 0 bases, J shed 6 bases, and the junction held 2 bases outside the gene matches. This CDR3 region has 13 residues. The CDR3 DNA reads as TGCGCCAGCAGCTTGGGAGGGGGCGATGGCTACACCTTC. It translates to CASSLGGGDGYTF. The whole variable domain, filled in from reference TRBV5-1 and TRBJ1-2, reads KAGVTQTPRYLIKTRGQQVTLSCSPISGHRSVSWYQQTPGQGLQFLFEYFSETQRNKGNFPGRFSGRQFSNSRSEMNVSTLELGDSALYLCASSLGGGDGYTFGSGTRLTVV.

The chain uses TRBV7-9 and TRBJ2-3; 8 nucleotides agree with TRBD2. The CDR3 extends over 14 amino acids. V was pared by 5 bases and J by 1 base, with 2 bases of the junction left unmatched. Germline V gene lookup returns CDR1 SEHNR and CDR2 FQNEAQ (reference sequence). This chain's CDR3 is CASSPTSGTDTQYF. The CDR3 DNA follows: TGTGCCAGCAGCCCGACTAGCGGCACAGATACGCAGTATTTT.

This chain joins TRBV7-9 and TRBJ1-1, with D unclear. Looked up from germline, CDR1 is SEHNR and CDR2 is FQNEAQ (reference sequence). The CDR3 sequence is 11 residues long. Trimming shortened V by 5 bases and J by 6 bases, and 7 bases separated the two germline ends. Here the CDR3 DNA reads TGTGCCAGCAGCCGGGAGGCTGAAGCTTTCTTT. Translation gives CASSREAEAFF.

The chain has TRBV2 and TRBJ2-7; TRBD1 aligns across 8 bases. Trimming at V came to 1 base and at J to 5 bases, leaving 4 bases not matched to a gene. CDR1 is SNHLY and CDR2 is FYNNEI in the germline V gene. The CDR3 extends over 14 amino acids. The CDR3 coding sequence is TGTGCCAGCAGTGAAGGACAGGGGATGGACGAGCAGTACTTC. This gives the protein CASSEGQGMDEQYF. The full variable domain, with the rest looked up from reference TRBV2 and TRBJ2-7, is EPEVTQTPSHQVTQMGQEVILRCVPISNHLYFYWYRQILGQKVEFLVSFYNNEISEKSEIFDDQFSVERPDGSNFTLKIRSTKLEDSAMYFCASSEGQGMDEQYFGPGTRLTVT.

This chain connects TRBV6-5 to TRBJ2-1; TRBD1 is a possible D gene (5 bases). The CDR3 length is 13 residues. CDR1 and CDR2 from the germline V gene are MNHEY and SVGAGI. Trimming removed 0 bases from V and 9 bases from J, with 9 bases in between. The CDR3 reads CASSYSTGAEQFF. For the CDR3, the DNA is TGTGCCAGCAGTTACTCGACTGGGGCTGAGCAGTTCTTC.

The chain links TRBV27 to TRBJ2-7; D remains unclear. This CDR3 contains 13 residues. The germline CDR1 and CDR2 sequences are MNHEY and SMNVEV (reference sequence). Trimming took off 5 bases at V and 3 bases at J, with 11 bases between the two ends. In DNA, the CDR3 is TGTGCCAGCAGTACCAGGATTTACTACGAGCAGTACTTC. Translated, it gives CASSTRIYYEQYF.

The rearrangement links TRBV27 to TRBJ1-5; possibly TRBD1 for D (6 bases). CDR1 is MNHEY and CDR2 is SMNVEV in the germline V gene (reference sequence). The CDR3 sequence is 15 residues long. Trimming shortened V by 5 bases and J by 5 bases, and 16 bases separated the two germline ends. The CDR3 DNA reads TGTGCCAGCAGTACTGGTGGGGGGGCGGATCAGCCCCAGCATTTT. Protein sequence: CASSTGGGADQPQHF.

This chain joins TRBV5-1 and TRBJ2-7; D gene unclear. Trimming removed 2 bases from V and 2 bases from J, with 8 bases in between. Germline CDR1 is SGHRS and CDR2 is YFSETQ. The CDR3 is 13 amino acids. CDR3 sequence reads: CASSFRVAYEQYF. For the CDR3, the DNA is TGCGCCAGCAGCTTCCGGGTCGCCTACGAGCAGTACTTC.

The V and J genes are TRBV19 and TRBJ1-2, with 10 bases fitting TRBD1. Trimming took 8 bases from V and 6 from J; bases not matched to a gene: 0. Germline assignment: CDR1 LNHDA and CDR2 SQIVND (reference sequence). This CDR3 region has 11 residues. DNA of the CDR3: TGTGCCAGTGGGACAGGGGATGGCTACACCTTC. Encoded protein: CASGTGDGYTF. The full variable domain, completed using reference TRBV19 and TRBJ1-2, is DGGITQSPKYLFRKEGQNVTLSCEQNLNHDAMYWYRQDPGQGLRLIYYSQIVNDFQKGDIAEGYSVSREKKESFPLTVTSAQKNPTAFYLCASGTGDGYTFGSGTRLTVV.

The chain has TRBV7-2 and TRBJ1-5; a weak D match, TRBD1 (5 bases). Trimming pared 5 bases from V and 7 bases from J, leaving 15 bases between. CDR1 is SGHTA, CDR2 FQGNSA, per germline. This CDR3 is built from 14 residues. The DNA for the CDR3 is TGTGCCAGCAGCCCTATGGACACCGGCCAGCCCCAGCATTTT. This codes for CASSPMDTGQPQHF.

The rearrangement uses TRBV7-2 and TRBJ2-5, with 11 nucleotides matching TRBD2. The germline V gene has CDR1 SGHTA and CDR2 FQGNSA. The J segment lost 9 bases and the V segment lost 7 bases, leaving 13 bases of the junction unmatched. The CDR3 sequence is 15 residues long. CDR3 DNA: TGTGCCAGCAACAAACTAGCGGGGGACCCCGTGGCCCAGTACTTC. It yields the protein CASNKLAGDPVAQYF.

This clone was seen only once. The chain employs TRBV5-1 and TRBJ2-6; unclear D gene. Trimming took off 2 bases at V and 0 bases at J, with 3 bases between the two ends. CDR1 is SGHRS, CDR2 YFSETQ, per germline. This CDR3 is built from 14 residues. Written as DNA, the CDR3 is TGCGCCAGCAGCTTCCGCTCTGGGGCCAACGTCCTGACTTTC. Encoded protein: CASSFRSGANVLTF.

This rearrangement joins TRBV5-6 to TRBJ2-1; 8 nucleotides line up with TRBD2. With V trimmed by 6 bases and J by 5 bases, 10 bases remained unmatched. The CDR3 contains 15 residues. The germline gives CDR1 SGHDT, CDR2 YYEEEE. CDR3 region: CASTPGLAGHNEQFF. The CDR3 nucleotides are TGTGCCAGCACCCCCGGGCTAGCGGGCCACAATGAGCAGTTCTTC.

CDR3 amino acids: CASSFGFPSSYNEQFF. CDR3 DNA: TGTGCCAGCAGCTTCGGCTTCCCGAGCTCCTACAATGAGCAGTTCTTC. This sequence joins TRBV5-6 and TRBJ2-1, with unresolved D. V was pared by 2 bases and J by 0 bases, with 12 bases between. CDR1 is SGHDT and CDR2 is YYEEEE in the germline V gene. CDR3 length: 16 residues. Supplemented by reference TRBV5-6 and TRBJ2-1, the full variable domain reads DAGVTQSPTHLIKTRGQQVTLRCSPKSGHDTVSWYQQALGQGPQFIFQYYEEEERQRGNFPDRFSGHQFPNYSSELNVNALLLGDSALYLCASSFGFPSSYNEQFFGPGTRLTVL.

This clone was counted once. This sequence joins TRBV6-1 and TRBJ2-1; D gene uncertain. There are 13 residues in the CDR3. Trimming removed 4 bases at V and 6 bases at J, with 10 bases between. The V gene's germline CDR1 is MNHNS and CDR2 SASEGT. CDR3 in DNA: TGTGCCAGCAGTGTAGGACCTCTCAATGAGCAGTTCTTC. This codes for CASSVGPLNEQFF.

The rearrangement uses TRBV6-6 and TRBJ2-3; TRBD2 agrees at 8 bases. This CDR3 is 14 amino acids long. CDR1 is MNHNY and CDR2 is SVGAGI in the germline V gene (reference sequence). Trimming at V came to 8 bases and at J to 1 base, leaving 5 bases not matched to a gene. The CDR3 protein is CASRRREGTDTQYF. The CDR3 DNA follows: TGTGCCAGCCGTCGGCGGGAGGGCACAGATACGCAGTATTTT.